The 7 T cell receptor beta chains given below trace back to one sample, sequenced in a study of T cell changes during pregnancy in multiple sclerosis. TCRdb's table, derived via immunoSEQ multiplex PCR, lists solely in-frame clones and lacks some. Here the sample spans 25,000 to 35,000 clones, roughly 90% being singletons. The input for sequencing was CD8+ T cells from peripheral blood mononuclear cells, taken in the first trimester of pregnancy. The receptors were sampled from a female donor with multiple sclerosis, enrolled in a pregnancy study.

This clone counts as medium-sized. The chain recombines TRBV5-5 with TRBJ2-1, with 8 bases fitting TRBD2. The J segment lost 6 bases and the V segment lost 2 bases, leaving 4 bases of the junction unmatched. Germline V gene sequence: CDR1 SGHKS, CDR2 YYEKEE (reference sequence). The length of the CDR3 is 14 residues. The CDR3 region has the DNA TGTGCCAGCAGCTTCCGGACTAGCAGCAATGAGCAGTTCTTC. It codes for CASSFRTSSNEQFF.

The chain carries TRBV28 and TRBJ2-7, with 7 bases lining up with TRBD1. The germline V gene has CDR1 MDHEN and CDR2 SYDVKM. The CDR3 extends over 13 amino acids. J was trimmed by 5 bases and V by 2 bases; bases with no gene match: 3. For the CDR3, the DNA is TGTGCCAGCAGTTTAAGGGGGCTCGACGAGCAGTACTTC. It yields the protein CASSLRGLDEQYF.

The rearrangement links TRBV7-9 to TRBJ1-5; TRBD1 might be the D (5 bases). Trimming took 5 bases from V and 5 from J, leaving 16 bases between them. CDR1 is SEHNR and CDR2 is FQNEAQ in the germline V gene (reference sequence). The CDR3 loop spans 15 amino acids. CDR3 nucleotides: TGTGCCAGCAGCCCCGGGACGGAGGGTTATCAGCCCCAGCATTTT. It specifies CASSPGTEGYQPQHF.

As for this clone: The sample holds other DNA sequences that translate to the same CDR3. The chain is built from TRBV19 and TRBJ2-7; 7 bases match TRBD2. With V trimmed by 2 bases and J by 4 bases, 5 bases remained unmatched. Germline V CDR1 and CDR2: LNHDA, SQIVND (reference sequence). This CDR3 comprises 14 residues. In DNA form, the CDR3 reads TGTGCCAGTAGTATAAGCGGGACGGCTTACGAGCAGTACTTC. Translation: CASSISGTAYEQYF.

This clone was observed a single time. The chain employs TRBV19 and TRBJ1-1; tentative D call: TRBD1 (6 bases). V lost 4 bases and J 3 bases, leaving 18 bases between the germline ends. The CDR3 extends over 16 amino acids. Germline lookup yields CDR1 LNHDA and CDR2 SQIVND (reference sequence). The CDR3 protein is CASSTLGGATDTEAFF. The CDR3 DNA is TGTGCCAGTAGTACGCTTGGGGGGGCTACGGACACTGAAGCTTTCTTT.

CDR3 protein: CASSPTPRGSGNTIYF. DNA of the CDR3: TGTGCCAGCAGTCCCACTCCCAGGGGTTCTGGAAACACCATATATTTT. The chain is built from TRBV27 and TRBJ1-3, with a weak D call TRBD1 (6 bases). The V and J ends lost 5 bases and 1 base respectively, with 15 bases between them. There are 16 residues in the CDR3. Germline assignment: CDR1 MNHEY and CDR2 SMNVEV (reference sequence).

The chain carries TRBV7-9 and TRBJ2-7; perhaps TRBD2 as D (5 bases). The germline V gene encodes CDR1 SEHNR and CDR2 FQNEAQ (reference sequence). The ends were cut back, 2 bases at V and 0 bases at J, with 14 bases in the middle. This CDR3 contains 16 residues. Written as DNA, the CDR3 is TGTGCCAGCAGCTTAATTGCGGGCCACCCCTCCTACGAGCAGTACTTC. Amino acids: CASSLIAGHPSYEQYF.